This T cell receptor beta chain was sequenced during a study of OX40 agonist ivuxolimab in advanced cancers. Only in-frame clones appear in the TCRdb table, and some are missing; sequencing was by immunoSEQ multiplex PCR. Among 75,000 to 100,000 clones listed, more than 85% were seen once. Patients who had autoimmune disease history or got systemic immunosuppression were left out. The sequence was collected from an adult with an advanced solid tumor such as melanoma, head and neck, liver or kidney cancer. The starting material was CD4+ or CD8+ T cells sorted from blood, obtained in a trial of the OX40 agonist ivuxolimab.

Here the CDR3 reads CASSLAGPYNEQFF. In DNA, the CDR3 is TGTGCCAGCAGTTTAGCGGGGCCTTACAATGAGCAGTTCTTC. The chain recombines TRBV28 with TRBJ2-1; a weak D match, TRBD2 (6 bases). The CDR3 runs to 14 residues. With 2 bases removed from V and 4 bases from J, the gap between germline ends came to 9 bases. The germline CDR1 and CDR2 sequences are MDHEN and SYDVKM.